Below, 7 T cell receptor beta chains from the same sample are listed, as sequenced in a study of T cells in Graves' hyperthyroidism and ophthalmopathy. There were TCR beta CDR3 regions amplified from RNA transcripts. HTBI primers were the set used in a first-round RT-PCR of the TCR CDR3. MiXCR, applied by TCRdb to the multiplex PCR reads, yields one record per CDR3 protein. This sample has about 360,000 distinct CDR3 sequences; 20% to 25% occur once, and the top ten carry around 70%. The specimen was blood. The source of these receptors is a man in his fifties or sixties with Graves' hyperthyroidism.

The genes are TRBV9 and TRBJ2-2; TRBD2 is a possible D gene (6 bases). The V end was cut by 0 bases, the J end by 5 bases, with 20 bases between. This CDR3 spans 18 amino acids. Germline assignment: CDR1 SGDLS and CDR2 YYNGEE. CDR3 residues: CASSVEGAGLEGTGELFF. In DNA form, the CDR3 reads TGTGCCAGCAGCGTAGAAGGGGCAGGGTTGGAGGGGACCGGGGAGCTGTTTTTT.

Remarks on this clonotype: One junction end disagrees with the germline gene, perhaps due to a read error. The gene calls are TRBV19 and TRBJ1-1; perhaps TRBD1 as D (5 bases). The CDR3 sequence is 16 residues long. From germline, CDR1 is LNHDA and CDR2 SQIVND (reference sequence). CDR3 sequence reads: CASSTSPGWGNTEASF. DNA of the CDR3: TGTGCCAGTAGTACCTCACCGGGCTGGGGGAACACTGAAGCTTCCTTT.

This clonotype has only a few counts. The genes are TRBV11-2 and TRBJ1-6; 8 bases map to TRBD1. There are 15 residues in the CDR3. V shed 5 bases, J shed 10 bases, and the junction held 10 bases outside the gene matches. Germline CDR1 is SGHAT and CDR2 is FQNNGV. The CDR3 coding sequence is TGTGCCAGCAGCGGATCGGACAGGGCAGAATCACCCCTCCACTTT. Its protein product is CASSGSDRAESPLHF. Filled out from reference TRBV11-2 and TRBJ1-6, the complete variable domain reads EAGVAQSPRYKIIEKRQSVAFWCNPISGHATLYWYQQILGQGPKLLIQFQNNGVVDDSQLPKDRFSAERLKGVDSTLKIQPAKLEDSAVYLCASSGSDRAESPLHFGNGTRLTVT.

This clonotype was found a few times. The chain's CDR3 is CASKTLTENTEAFF. The CDR3 coding sequence is TGTGCCAGCAAAACTTTGACAGAGAACACTGAAGCTTTCTTT. The J gene is TRBJ1-1, the V gene TRBV7-9, with TRBD1 as a possible D gene (5 bases). In germline, CDR1 is SEHNR, CDR2 FQNEAQ (reference sequence). This CDR3 is built from 14 residues. Trimming pared 7 bases from V and 1 base from J, leaving 13 bases between.

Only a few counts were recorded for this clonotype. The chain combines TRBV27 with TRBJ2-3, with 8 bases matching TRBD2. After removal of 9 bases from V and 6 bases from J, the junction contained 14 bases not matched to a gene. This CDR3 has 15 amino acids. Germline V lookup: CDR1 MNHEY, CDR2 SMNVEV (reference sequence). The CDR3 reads CASHSSGSWSDTQYF. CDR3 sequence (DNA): TGTGCCAGTCATAGCAGCGGGAGTTGGTCCGATACGCAGTATTTT.

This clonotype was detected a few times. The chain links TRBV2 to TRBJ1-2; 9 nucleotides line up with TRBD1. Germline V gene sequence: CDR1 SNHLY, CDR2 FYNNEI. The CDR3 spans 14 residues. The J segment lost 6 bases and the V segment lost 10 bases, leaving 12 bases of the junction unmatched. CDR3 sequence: CATWGQGGPDGYTF. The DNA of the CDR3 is TGTGCCACCTGGGGACAGGGAGGGCCCGATGGCTACACCTTC.

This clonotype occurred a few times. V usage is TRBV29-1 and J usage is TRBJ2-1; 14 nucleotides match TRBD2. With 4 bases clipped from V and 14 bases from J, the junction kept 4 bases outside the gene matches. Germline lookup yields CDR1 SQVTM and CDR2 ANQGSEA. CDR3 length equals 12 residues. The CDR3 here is CSVAGTSGSKFF. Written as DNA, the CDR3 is TGCAGCGTTGCCGGGACTAGCGGGAGCAAGTTCTTC.